Given below is one T cell receptor beta chain in context. This entry comes from a study of cytomegalovirus exposure and HLA in healthy donors. The CDR3 is made up of 15 amino acids. The V segment lost 4 bases and the J segment 3 bases; nucleotides outside the gene matches: 2. CDR1 and CDR2 (germline): LNHDA, SQIVND (reference sequence). Use of 60 Vbeta and 13 Jbeta primers characterized the PCR. Produced via immunoSEQ multiplex PCR; TCRdb's table is partial and in-frame only. Of approximately 130,000 clones in the sample, approximately 85% are singletons; the top ten hold under 7%. The V call is TRBV19, the J call TRBJ2-5; the match to TRBD2 covers 13 bases. Sequences were obtained from PBMCs. The sequence came from a woman aged 25 to 39 in good health and CMV-seropositive. CDR3 loop: CASSTGTSGEETQYF. The CDR3 DNA reads as TGTGCCAGTAGTACTGGGACTAGCGGGGAAGAGACCCAGTACTTC.